These T cell receptor beta chains were read from a single sample in a study of cytomegalovirus exposure and HLA in healthy donors. The data were produced by immunoSEQ multiplex PCR, yet TCRdb's version contains in-frame clones alone and is incomplete. The table includes 90,000 to 110,000 clones, about 88% detected once. The sequenced sample consisted of PBMCs. These receptors all stem from a young woman in good health and CMV-seropositive. The CDR3 runs from the conserved cysteine through the conserved F or W. A D gene is named only where the DNA matches it firmly. Size values are once, few and many counts, or a class for expanded clones, and some rows have none.

j_gene	abundance	d_gene	v_gene	CDR3aa	CDR3nt
TRBJ2-6	few	TRBD2	TRBV5-4	CASNFGTSAGANVLTF	TGTGCCAGCAACTTCGGGACTAGCGCTGGGGCCAACGTCCTGACTTTC
TRBJ2-3	-	-	TRBV4-1	CASSQETGNTQYF	TGCGCCAGCAGCCAAGAAACGGGGAATACGCAGTATTTT
TRBJ2-2	-	-	TRBV27	CASSFVAGELFF	TGTGCCAGCAGTTTTGTCGCCGGGGAGCTGTTTTTT
TRBJ1-2	-	-	TRBV18	CASSPPLRGYGYTF	TGTGCCAGCTCACCACCACTTAGGGGTTATGGCTACACCTTC
TRBJ2-2	-	TRBD1	TRBV5-1	CASSLEGGLFRGGELFF	TGCGCCAGCAGCTTGGAAGGGGGCCTATTTCGGGGAGGGGAGCTGTTTTTT
TRBJ2-1	-	TRBD2	TRBV5-1	CASSETSGGAGEQFF	TGCGCCAGCAGCGAAACTAGCGGGGGGGCCGGTGAGCAGTTCTTC
TRBJ2-1	-	-	TRBV27	CASSLLGGSAGNEQFF	TGTGCCAGCAGTTTATTGGGGGGATCGGCAGGTAATGAGCAGTTCTTC
TRBJ2-7	-	TRBD2	TRBV18	CASSPRGGMYEQYF	TGTGCCAGCTCACCACGGGGGGGAATGTACGAGCAGTACTTC
TRBJ1-3	few	-	TRBV9	CASSDEFPSGNTIYF	TGTGCCAGCAGCGACGAGTTCCCCTCTGGAAACACCATATATTTT
TRBJ2-1	-	TRBD2	TRBV5-6	CASSHQRAGAYNEQFF	TGTGCCAGCAGCCACCAGCGAGCGGGAGCTTACAATGAGCAGTTCTTC
TRBJ1-4	-	TRBD1	TRBV5-8	CASSKGGVGEKLFF	TGTGCCAGCAGTAAAGGGGGCGTCGGGGAAAAACTGTTTTTT
TRBJ2-3	-	-	TRBV28	CASSTLTAGTDTQYF	TGTGCCAGCAGTACCCTGACGGCGGGTACAGATACGCAGTATTTT
TRBJ1-5	-	TRBD1	TRBV6-5	CASSYPDRVLNPPQHF	TGTGCCAGCAGTTACCCGGACAGGGTACTTAATCCGCCCCAGCATTTT
TRBJ2-7	once	TRBD1	TRBV7-9	CASSQRQGIYEQYF	TGTGCCAGCAGCCAACGACAGGGTATCTACGAGCAGTACTTC
TRBJ2-3	few	-	TRBV28	CASSRRGSRGDTQYF	TGTGCCAGCTCGAGGAGGGGCTCAAGGGGAGATACGCAGTATTTT
TRBJ2-2	once	-	TRBV6-1	CASSERGGTTGELFF	TGTGCCAGCAGTGAGAGGGGGGGGACCACCGGGGAGCTGTTTTTT
TRBJ2-3	-	-	TRBV7-9	CASSLTGGSDTQYF	TGTGCCAGCAGCTTGACAGGAGGCTCAGATACGCAGTATTTT
TRBJ2-7	-	TRBD1	TRBV28	CASSSPPTGRGEQYF	TGTGCCAGCAGTTCCCCCCCGACAGGGCGAGGCGAGCAGTACTTC
TRBJ1-5	once	TRBD1	TRBV28	CASRGTGTYSNQPQHF	TGTGCCAGCAGGGGGACAGGGACATATAGCAATCAGCCCCAGCATTTT
TRBJ2-1	-	-	TRBV6-1	CASSDLGGNEQFF	TGTGCCAGCAGTGATCTAGGGGGCAATGAGCAGTTCTTC
TRBJ1-1	-	TRBD1	TRBV19	CASTQGLSTGWNTEAFF	TGTGCCAGTACCCAGGGCCTTTCGACAGGGTGGAACACTGAAGCTTTCTTT
TRBJ2-7	once	-	TRBV6-1	CASSEALRGGAFYYEQYF	TGTGCCAGCAGTGAAGCGCTTCGTGGGGGGGCCTTTTACTACGAGCAGTACTTC